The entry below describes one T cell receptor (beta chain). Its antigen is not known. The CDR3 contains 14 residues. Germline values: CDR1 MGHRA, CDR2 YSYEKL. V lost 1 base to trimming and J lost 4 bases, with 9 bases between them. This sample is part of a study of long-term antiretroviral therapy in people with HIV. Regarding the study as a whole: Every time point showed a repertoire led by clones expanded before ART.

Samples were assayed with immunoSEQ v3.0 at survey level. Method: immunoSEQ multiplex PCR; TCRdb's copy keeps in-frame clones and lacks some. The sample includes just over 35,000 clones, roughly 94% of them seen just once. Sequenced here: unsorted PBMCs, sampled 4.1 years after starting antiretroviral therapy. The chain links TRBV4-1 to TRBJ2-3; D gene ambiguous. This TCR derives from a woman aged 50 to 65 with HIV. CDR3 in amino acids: CASSQGPSADTQYF. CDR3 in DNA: TGCGCCAGCAGCCAAGGGCCCAGCGCAGATACGCAGTATTTT.